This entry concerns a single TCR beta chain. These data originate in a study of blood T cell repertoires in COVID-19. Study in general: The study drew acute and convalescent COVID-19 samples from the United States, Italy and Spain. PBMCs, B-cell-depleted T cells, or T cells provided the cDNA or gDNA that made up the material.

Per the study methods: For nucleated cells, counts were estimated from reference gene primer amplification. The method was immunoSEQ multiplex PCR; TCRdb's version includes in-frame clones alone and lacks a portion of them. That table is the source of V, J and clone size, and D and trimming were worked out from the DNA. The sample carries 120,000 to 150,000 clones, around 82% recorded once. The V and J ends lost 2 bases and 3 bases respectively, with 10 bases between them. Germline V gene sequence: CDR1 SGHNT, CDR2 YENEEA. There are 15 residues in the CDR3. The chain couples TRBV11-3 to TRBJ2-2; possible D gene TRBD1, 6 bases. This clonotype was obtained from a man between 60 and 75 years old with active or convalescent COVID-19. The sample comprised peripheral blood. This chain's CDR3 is CASSLQGPHTGELFF. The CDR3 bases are TGTGCCAGCAGCTTACAGGGGCCCCACACCGGGGAGCTGTTTTTT.